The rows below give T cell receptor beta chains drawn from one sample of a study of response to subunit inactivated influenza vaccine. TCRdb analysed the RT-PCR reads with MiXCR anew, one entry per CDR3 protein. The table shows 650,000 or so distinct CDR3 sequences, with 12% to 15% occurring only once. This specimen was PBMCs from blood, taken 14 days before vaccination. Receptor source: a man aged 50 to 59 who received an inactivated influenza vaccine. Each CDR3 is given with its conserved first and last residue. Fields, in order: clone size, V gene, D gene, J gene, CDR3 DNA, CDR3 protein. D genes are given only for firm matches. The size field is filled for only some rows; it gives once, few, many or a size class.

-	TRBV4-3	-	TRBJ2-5	TGCGCCAGCAGCCAAAATAAGTGGGAGAGACGAAAAGAGACCCAGTACTTC	CASSQNKWERRKETQYF
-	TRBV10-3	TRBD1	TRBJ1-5	TGTGCCATCAGTGATTCGGACAGGGGTGGTTATAGCAATCAGCCCCAGCATTTT	CAISDSDRGGYSNQPQHF
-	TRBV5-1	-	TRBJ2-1	TGCGCCAGCAGCTTGACGGTCCATGAGCAGTTCTTC	CASSLTVHEQFF
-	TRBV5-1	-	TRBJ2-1	TGCGCCAGCGGCCGCGGGGAACAGGGCAATGAGCAGTTCTTC	CASGRGEQGNEQFF
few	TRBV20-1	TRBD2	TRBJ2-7	TGCAGTGCTAGTGGGCTAGCGGGGAGGGTTAGAATCCACGAGCAGTACTTC	CSASGLAGRVRIHEQYF
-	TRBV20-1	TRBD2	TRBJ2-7	TGCAGTGCCACAACCGCGGGGGGCCTCTACGAGCAGTACTTC	CSATTAGGLYEQYF
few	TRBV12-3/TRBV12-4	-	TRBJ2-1	TGTGCCTCCGGGACAAACCCAGGGAATGAGCAGTTCTTC	CASGTNPGNEQFF
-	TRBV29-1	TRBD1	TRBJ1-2	TGCAGCGGGTGGGACAGGGGTATCGGCTACACCTTC	CSGWDRGIGYTF
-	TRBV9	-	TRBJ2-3	TGTGCCAGCAGCCCGACCTATCCAGATACGCAGTATTTT	CASSPTYPDTQYF
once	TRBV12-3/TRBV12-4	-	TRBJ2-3	TGTGCCAGCAGTTTAGCGCTAACTAGCTACAGCACAGATACGCAGTATTTT	CASSLALTSYSTDTQYF
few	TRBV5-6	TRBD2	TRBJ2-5	TGTGCCAGCAGCCTCTTCGGACTAGCGGCCGTTGCGACCCAGTACTTC	CASSLFGLAAVATQYF
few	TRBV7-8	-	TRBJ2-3	TGTGCCAGCACCCTTTTCAGCTCCTGGGGGCGGGGCACAGATACGCAGTATTTT	CASTLFSSWGRGTDTQYF
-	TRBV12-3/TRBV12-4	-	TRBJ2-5	TGTGCCAGCAGTTGGGGTGGGGCGACAGTGAAAGAGACCCAGTACTTC	CASSWGGATVKETQYF
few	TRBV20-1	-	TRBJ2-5	TGCAGTGCTAGTCGGTCGGTAGCCCTGACCCAGTACTTC	CSASRSVALTQYF
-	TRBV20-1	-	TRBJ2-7	TGCAGTGCTACGCCAGTTAGGACTGGCTACGAGCAGTACTTC	CSATPVRTGYEQYF
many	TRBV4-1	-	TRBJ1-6	TGCGCCAGCAGCCAGGCAAGCCCGAGTAATTCACCCCTCCACTTT	CASSQASPSNSPLHF
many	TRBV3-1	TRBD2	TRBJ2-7	TGTGCCAGCAGCCAAGATAGCCTAGCGGGGAATTTCTACGAGCAGTACTTC	CASSQDSLAGNFYEQYF
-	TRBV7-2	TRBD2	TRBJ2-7	TGTGCCAGCAGCCGCGGACTAGCGGAAAAGGGTGAGCAGTACTTC	CASSRGLAEKGEQYF
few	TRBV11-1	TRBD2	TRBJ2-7	TGTGCCAGCAGCTCCTATTTAGTAGCGGGGTTACTTACCTACGAGCAGTACTTC	CASSSYLVAGLLTYEQYF
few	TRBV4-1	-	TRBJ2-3	TGCGCCAGCAGCCCCCGGGGCCTCAGCACAGATACGCAGTATTTT	CASSPRGLSTDTQYF
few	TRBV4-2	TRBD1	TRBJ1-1	TGTGCCAGCAGCCAGTCGACAGGGCCTAACACTGAAGCTTTCTTT	CASSQSTGPNTEAFF
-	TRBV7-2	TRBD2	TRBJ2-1	TGTGCCAGCAGCCCCCCAGCGGGGGGATACAATGAGCAGTTCTTC	CASSPPAGGYNEQFF
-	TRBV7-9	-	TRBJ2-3	TGTGCCAGCAGCTTAGGACCAACAAGCACAGATACGCAGTATTTT	CASSLGPTSTDTQYF
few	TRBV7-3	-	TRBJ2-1	TGTGCCAGCAGCTTAAGTTTCGGGCAAGACAATGAGCAGTTCTTC	CASSLSFGQDNEQFF
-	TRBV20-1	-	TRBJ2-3	TGCAGTGCTGCCCGGGCGGGGATGAGCACAGATACGCAGTATTTT	CSAARAGMSTDTQYF
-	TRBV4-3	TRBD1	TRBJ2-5	TGCGCCAGCAGCCAAGTAGGACAGGGGGCAGAGACCCAGTACTTC	CASSQVGQGAETQYF
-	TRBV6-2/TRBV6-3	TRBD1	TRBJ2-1	TGTGCCAGCAGAGCTTCCGGGACAGGGGGAAATGAGCAGTTCTTC	CASRASGTGGNEQFF
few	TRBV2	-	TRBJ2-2	TGTGCCAGCAAATGGGGATACACCGGGGAGCTGTTTTTT	CASKWGYTGELFF
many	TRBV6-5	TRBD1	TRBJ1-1	TGTGCCAGCAGTTACCCCGGGACAGAAATACAAGCTTTCTTT	CASSYPGTEIQAFF
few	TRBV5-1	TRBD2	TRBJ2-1	TGCGCCAGCAGCGCCCAGATCGGGGGGGCACGAAATGAGCAGTTCTTC	CASSAQIGGARNEQFF
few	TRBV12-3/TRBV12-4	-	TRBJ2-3	TGTGCCAGCAGTTTTATATTTACGGGGGGCCGGGATACGCAGTATTTT	CASSFIFTGGRDTQYF
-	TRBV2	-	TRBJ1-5	TGTGCCAGCACTCTGGGCCGGAGGTACGGACAGCCCCAGCATTTT	CASTLGRRYGQPQHF
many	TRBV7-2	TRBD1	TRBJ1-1	TGTGCCAGCAGCTTGACCGGGACAGGGTACACTGAAGCTTTCTTT	CASSLTGTGYTEAFF
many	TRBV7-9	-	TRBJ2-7	TGTGCCAGCAGCTTAGGTGAGCTTGGCTACGAGCAGTACTTC	CASSLGELGYEQYF
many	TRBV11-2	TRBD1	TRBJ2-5	TGTGCCAGCAGCTTAGGCCGGGACAGGGCGGTTCGAGAGACCCAGTACTTC	CASSLGRDRAVRETQYF
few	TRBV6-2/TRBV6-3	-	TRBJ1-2	TGTGCCAGCAGTTACCTAACAGGGAACGGCTACACCTTC	CASSYLTGNGYTF
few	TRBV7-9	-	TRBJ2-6	TGTGCCAGCAGTTCTAGCCCTGGATTCTCTGGGGCCAACGTCCTGACTTTC	CASSSSPGFSGANVLTF
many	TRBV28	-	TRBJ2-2	TGTGCCAGCAGTTTCTACGGGACTTCGTCCGGGGAGCTGTTTTTT	CASSFYGTSSGELFF